Ten or more counts support the clone carrying this TCR beta chain. The antigen remains undetermined. This specimen comes from a study of T cell repertoires in cytomegalovirus infection. Looked up from germline, CDR1 is SGHDT and CDR2 is YYEEEE. Trimming left V 2 bases short and J 0 bases short, with 3 bases between. CDR3 size: 14 residues. TCRdb redid the calling of the reads with MiXCR, one entry per CDR3 protein. Of 900,000 to 950,000 distinct CDR3 sequences listed, approximately 30% were seen once; the top ten hold over 10%. This chain connects TRBV5-6 to TRBJ1-6; no firm D call. This TCR came from a human donor in good health (CMV status not recorded). Some clones in this sample may be carry-over from other donors' samples. This sample comprised cultured CD8+ T cells from PBMCs, obtained from culture after CMV antigen stimulation. CDR3 DNA: TGTGCCAGCAGCTTAAGCTCCTATAATTCACCCCTCCACTTT. This codes for CASSLSSYNSPLHF.